This TCR beta chain comes out of a study of OX40 agonist ivuxolimab in advanced cancers. Describing the broader study: Ivuxolimab was a fully human IgG2 agonistic monoclonal antibody targeting the costimulatory receptor OX40 (CD134). Intravenous ivuxolimab was administered to patients every 2 weeks at six dose levels: 0.01, 0.1, 0.3, 1.5, 3 and 10 mg/kg. Of the roughly 51 dose-escalation patients, hepatocellular carcinoma was present in about 20, melanoma in roughly 15, renal cell carcinoma in 9 and head and neck cancer in 9. A male proportion of roughly 80% and a mean age of around 60 years, ranging from roughly 23 to 80, were recorded for the dose-escalation cohort. Prior anti-PD-1, anti-PD-L1 or anti-CTLA-4 therapy was permitted, and approximately 41% of dose-escalation patients had received checkpoint inhibitors. Partial responses were achieved by three dose-escalation patients, of whom one had hepatocellular carcinoma and two had cutaneous melanoma. The purpose of peripheral TCRbeta sequencing was to test whether ivuxolimab changed TCR sequence diversity and led to clonal T-cell expansion. The monotherapy dose-escalation portion (N ≈ 50 patients) of the phase I ivuxolimab trial is reported in the paper.

Genomic DNA was isolated from the sorted cells so that the TCRbeta CDR3 region could be sequenced. TCRbeta CDR3 regions were sequenced using the immunoSEQ Assay. As stored in TCRdb, this immuneACCESS dataset retains in-frame rearrangements with V and J assigned. A fraction of the clones does not appear; measured against another copy, unresolved V genes explain less than half of the discrepancy, and the remainder lacks a known reason. Recorded for this sample are 30,000 to 40,000 clones; about 92% of them occurred a single time. The ten largest clones add up to 26% of the sample. The CDR3 numbers 14 residues from cysteine through phenylalanine. Only CDR3 DNA remains: 42 bases, in frame from the first base. V is reduced by 5 bases and J by 7 bases, leaving a spacing of 17 bases between them. For CDR1 and CDR2, the germline V gene lists SGHVS and FQNEAQ. The trial excluded patients who had a history of autoimmune disease or were on systemic immunosuppression. Peripheral blood for TCR sequencing was collected from all dose cohorts at baseline, on cycle 4 day 1, and on cycle 7 day 1. The samples were taken from a phase I, first-in-human, multicenter, open-label dose-escalation trial of ivuxolimab. Adults with locally advanced or metastatic melanoma, renal cell, hepatocellular, or head and neck squamous cell carcinoma were enrolled in the trial. Before TCR sequencing, CD4+ T cells and CD8+ T cells from peripheral blood were sorted into separate populations.

Concerning this clone: This clone's antigen is unknown. Base quality data are lacking; no much larger clone is found one base away.

Here is what the overall study found, with its caveats: Low levels of normalized T-cell clonal expansion were also seen in some patients who did not respond. At doses of 0.1 to 3.0 mg/kg, clonal expansion of both CD4+ and CD8+ T cells in blood was seen between baseline and week 6. In partial responders in the 0.1-3.0 mg/kg groups, normalized peripheral clonal expansion was found to be among the lowest, especially among CD8+ T cells. Which antigens the clonally expanded peripheral T cells were specific for was not determined. After ivuxolimab, expanded clones were on average more numerous among CD8+ T cells than among CD4+ T cells.

Specimen: CD4+ or CD8+ T cells sorted from blood, collected in a trial of the OX40 agonist ivuxolimab. The chain links TRBV7-8 with TRBJ1-2, with no confident D gene call. The sequence was obtained from an adult with an advanced solid tumor such as melanoma, head and neck, liver or kidney cancer. The CDR3 amino acid sequence is: CASSPPDGLAGYTF. The bases are TGTGCCAGCAGCCCGCCAGACGGCTTGGCTGGCTACACCTTC.